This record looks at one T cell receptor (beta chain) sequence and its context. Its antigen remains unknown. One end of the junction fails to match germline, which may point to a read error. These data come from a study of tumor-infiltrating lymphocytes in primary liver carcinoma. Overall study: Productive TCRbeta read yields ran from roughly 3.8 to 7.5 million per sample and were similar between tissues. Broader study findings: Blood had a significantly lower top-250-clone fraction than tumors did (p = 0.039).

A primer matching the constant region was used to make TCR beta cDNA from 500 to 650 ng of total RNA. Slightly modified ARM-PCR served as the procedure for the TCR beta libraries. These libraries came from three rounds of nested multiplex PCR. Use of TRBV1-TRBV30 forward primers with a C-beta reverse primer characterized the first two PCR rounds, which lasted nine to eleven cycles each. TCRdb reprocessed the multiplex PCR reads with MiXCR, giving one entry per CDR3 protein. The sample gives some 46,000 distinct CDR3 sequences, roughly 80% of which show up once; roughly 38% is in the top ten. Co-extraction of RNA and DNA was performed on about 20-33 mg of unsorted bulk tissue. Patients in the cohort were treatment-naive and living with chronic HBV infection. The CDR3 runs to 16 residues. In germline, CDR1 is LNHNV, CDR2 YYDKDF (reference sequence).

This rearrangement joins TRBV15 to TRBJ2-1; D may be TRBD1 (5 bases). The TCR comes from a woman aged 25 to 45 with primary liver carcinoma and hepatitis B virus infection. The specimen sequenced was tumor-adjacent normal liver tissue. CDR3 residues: CATSGDYRSSYDEQFF. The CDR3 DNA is TGTGCCACCAGCGGAGATTACAGGAGCTCCTACGATGAACAGTTCTTC.